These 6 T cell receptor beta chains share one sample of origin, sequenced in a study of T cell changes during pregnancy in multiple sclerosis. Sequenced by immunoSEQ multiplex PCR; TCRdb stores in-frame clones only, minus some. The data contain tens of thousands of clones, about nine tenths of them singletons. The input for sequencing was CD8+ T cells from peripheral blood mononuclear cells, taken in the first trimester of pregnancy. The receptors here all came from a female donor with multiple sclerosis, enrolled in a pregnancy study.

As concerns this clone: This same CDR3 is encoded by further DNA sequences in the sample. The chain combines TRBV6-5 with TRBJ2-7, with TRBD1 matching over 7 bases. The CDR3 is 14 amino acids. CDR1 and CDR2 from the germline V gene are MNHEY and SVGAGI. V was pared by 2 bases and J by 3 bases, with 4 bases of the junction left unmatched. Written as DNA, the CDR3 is TGTGCCAGCAGTTACGGACAGGATTACTACGAGCAGTACTTC. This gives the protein CASSYGQDYYEQYF.

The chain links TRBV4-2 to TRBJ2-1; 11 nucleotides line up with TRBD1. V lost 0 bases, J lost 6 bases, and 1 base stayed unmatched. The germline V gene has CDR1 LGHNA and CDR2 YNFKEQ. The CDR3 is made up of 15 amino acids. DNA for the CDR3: TGTGCCAGCAGCCAAGAGGGGACAGGGGGCAATGAGCAGTTCTTC. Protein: CASSQEGTGGNEQFF.

The CDR3 here is CASRSDTSEKLFF. The DNA of the CDR3 is TGTGCCAGCAGATCGGACACGAGTGAAAAACTGTTTTTT. This rearrangement joins TRBV27 to TRBJ1-4; D may be TRBD1 (5 bases). CDR3 length equals 13 residues. Germline V gene lookup returns CDR1 MNHEY and CDR2 SMNVEV (reference sequence). V lost 6 bases, J lost 7 bases, and 12 bases lay in between.

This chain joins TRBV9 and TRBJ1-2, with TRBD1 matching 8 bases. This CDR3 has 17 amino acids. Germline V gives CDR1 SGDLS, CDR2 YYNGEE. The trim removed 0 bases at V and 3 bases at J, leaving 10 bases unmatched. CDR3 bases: TGTGCCAGCAGCGTAGCTTTGGTAGCAGGGGGCGACTATGGCTACACCTTC. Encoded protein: CASSVALVAGGDYGYTF.

CDR3 sequence reads: CASSFGGTGGVSNQPQHF. CDR3 nucleotides: TGTGCCAGCAGTTTCGGGGGCACGGGAGGGGTTAGCAATCAGCCCCAGCATTTT. The V and J genes are TRBV28 and TRBJ1-5; D might be TRBD1 (6 bases). Trimming pared 3 bases from V and 0 bases from J, leaving 18 bases between. Germline CDR1 MDHEN, CDR2 SYDVKM. The CDR3 totals 18 residues.

DNA of the CDR3: TGTGCCAGCAGCCCCCCCGAGGAGTCCTACGAGCAGTACTTC. It specifies CASSPPEESYEQYF. The chain recombines TRBV7-9 with TRBJ2-7; D ambiguous. Germline CDR1 and CDR2: SEHNR and FQNEAQ (reference sequence). This CDR3 spans 14 amino acids. The V end was cut by 5 bases, the J end by 1 base, with 12 bases between.